This is a list of T cell receptor beta chains from one sample in a study of cytomegalovirus exposure and HLA in healthy donors. TCRdb's table, derived via immunoSEQ multiplex PCR, lists solely in-frame clones and lacks some. This sample carries about 160,000 clones, under 80% of them seen once, and the ten largest clones take about 1.9%. The sequenced material came from PBMCs. These receptors were obtained from a female donor in good health and CMV-seronegative. CDR3s include the opening cysteine and the closing phenylalanine or tryptophan. D genes are given only for firm matches. Size tells how often a clone was seen (once, few, many) or the class of an expanded clone, and some rows leave it out.

clone_size: NA; v_call: TRBV7-2; d_call: NA; j_call: TRBJ1-1; cdr3_length: 11; cdr3_aa: CASSLAGEAFF; cdr3_nt: TGTGCCAGCAGCTTAGCCGGTGAAGCTTTCTTT
clone_size: NA; v_call: TRBV28; d_call: TRBD1; j_call: TRBJ1-6; cdr3_length: 14; cdr3_aa: CASSSGQGNSPLHF; cdr3_nt: TGTGCCAGCAGTTCGGGACAGGGAAATTCACCCCTCCACTTT
clone_size: NA; v_call: TRBV6-1; d_call: TRBD1; j_call: TRBJ1-1; cdr3_length: 17; cdr3_aa: CASSEQAHGQGDRGAFF; cdr3_nt: TGTGCCAGCAGTGAACAGGCGCATGGGCAGGGGGACCGAGGAGCTTTCTTT
clone_size: NA; v_call: TRBV19; d_call: TRBD1; j_call: TRBJ1-1; cdr3_length: 16; cdr3_aa: CASSIGGGPLNTEAFF; cdr3_nt: TGTGCCAGTAGTATAGGAGGGGGCCCGCTGAACACTGAAGCTTTCTTT
clone_size: NA; v_call: TRBV18; d_call: NA; j_call: TRBJ1-3; cdr3_length: 15; cdr3_aa: CASSPPGTYGNTIYF; cdr3_nt: TGTGCCAGCTCACCACCAGGGACATATGGAAACACCATATATTTT
clone_size: NA; v_call: TRBV28; d_call: NA; j_call: TRBJ1-4; cdr3_length: 15; cdr3_aa: CASSTYRAPNEKLFF; cdr3_nt: TGTGCCAGCAGTACATACAGGGCCCCTAATGAAAAACTGTTTTTT
clone_size: NA; v_call: TRBV29-1; d_call: NA; j_call: TRBJ2-5; cdr3_length: 13; cdr3_aa: CSGGGPRGETQYF; cdr3_nt: TGCAGCGGTGGGGGCCCCCGGGGAGAGACCCAGTACTTC
clone_size: few; v_call: TRBV25-1; d_call: NA; j_call: TRBJ2-5; cdr3_length: 13; cdr3_aa: CASSGSRGETQYF; cdr3_nt: TGTGCCAGCAGTGGTTCTCGCGGAGAGACCCAGTACTTC
clone_size: NA; v_call: TRBV11-3; d_call: NA; j_call: TRBJ2-5; cdr3_length: 14; cdr3_aa: CASSLDPGEETQYF; cdr3_nt: TGTGCCAGCAGCTTAGATCCGGGGGAAGAGACCCAGTACTTC
clone_size: few; v_call: TRBV11-3; d_call: TRBD1; j_call: TRBJ2-2; cdr3_length: 16; cdr3_aa: CASSLGQGASTGELFF; cdr3_nt: TGTGCCAGCAGCTTAGGACAGGGGGCGAGCACCGGGGAGCTGTTTTTT
clone_size: many; v_call: TRBV28; d_call: NA; j_call: TRBJ2-7; cdr3_length: 14; cdr3_aa: CASSPRSVAIEQYF; cdr3_nt: TGTGCCAGCAGTCCTAGGTCAGTAGCTATCGAGCAGTACTTC
clone_size: NA; v_call: TRBV5-4; d_call: NA; j_call: TRBJ1-1; cdr3_length: 14; cdr3_aa: CASSLEQGVFPAFF; cdr3_nt: TGTGCCAGCAGCTTGGAGCAGGGTGTATTCCCAGCTTTCTTT
clone_size: NA; v_call: TRBV6-1; d_call: NA; j_call: TRBJ2-7; cdr3_length: 13; cdr3_aa: CASLFIQEDEQYF; cdr3_nt: TGTGCCAGCCTCTTTATACAGGAAGACGAGCAGTACTTC
clone_size: few; v_call: TRBV5-1; d_call: NA; j_call: TRBJ2-1; cdr3_length: 15; cdr3_aa: CASSLFGNSYNEQFF; cdr3_nt: TGCGCCAGCAGCTTGTTCGGGAACTCCTACAATGAGCAGTTCTTC
clone_size: NA; v_call: TRBV7-7; d_call: NA; j_call: TRBJ2-2; cdr3_length: 14; cdr3_aa: CASSPAFASGELFF; cdr3_nt: TGTGCCAGCAGTCCCGCCTTTGCGTCGGGGGAGCTGTTTTTT
clone_size: NA; v_call: TRBV7-2; d_call: NA; j_call: TRBJ2-7; cdr3_length: 16; cdr3_aa: CASSLDIEKPSYEQYF; cdr3_nt: TGTGCCAGCAGCTTAGATATCGAGAAACCCTCCTACGAGCAGTACTTC
clone_size: NA; v_call: TRBV7-9; d_call: NA; j_call: TRBJ1-4; cdr3_length: 14; cdr3_aa: CASSFMGSNEKLFF; cdr3_nt: TGTGCCAGCAGCTTCATGGGGAGTAATGAAAAACTGTTTTTT
clone_size: once; v_call: TRBV7-9; d_call: TRBD2; j_call: TRBJ2-1; cdr3_length: 17; cdr3_aa: CASSPVPGLGGGDEQFF; cdr3_nt: TGTGCCAGCAGCCCGGTCCCGGGACTAGGGGGGGGCGATGAGCAGTTCTTC
clone_size: once; v_call: TRBV5-6; d_call: TRBD1; j_call: TRBJ2-7; cdr3_length: 12; cdr3_aa: CASSPDRGWEYF; cdr3_nt: TGTGCCAGCAGCCCGGACAGGGGATGGGAGTACTTC
clone_size: NA; v_call: TRBV18; d_call: TRBD1; j_call: TRBJ2-2; cdr3_length: 17; cdr3_aa: CASSPRDRQPNTGELFF; cdr3_nt: TGTGCCAGCTCACCACGGGACAGACAACCGAACACCGGGGAGCTGTTTTTT
clone_size: NA; v_call: TRBV5-4; d_call: NA; j_call: TRBJ1-2; cdr3_length: 15; cdr3_aa: CASESAGDSNYGYTF; cdr3_nt: TGTGCCAGCGAATCTGCGGGTGACTCTAACTATGGCTACACCTTC
clone_size: NA; v_call: TRBV18; d_call: NA; j_call: TRBJ1-4; cdr3_length: 15; cdr3_aa: CASSPPGATNEKLFF; cdr3_nt: TGTGCCAGCTCGCCCCCCGGTGCAACTAATGAAAAACTGTTTTTT
clone_size: once; v_call: TRBV2; d_call: NA; j_call: TRBJ1-2; cdr3_length: 13; cdr3_aa: CASNVIGAGGYTF; cdr3_nt: TGTGCCAGCAATGTTATAGGGGCTGGGGGCTACACCTTC
clone_size: once; v_call: TRBV5-1; d_call: TRBD2; j_call: TRBJ2-1; cdr3_length: 15; cdr3_aa: CASSLDGGADNEQFF; cdr3_nt: TGCGCCAGCAGCTTGGACGGGGGGGCGGACAATGAGCAGTTCTTC
clone_size: few; v_call: TRBV4-2; d_call: TRBD2; j_call: TRBJ2-5; cdr3_length: 19; cdr3_aa: CASSQDRAGGAKLQETQYF; cdr3_nt: TGTGCCAGCAGCCAAGATCGAGCGGGGGGGGCAAAGCTCCAAGAGACCCAGTACTTC
clone_size: NA; v_call: TRBV5-4; d_call: TRBD1; j_call: TRBJ2-7; cdr3_length: 15; cdr3_aa: CASSLRDRILYEQYF; cdr3_nt: TGTGCCAGCAGCTTGAGGGACAGGATCCTCTACGAGCAGTACTTC
clone_size: NA; v_call: TRBV12-5; d_call: NA; j_call: TRBJ1-3; cdr3_length: 13; cdr3_aa: CASGRDSGNTIYF; cdr3_nt: TGTGCTAGTGGCCGAGACTCTGGAAACACCATATATTTT
clone_size: NA; v_call: TRBV6-6; d_call: TRBD1; j_call: TRBJ2-1; cdr3_length: 14; cdr3_aa: CASRETGQDNEQFF; cdr3_nt: TGTGCCAGCAGAGAGACAGGGCAAGACAATGAGCAGTTCTTC
clone_size: NA; v_call: TRBV5-4; d_call: NA; j_call: TRBJ1-1; cdr3_length: 14; cdr3_aa: CASSNRGGSTEAFF; cdr3_nt: TGTGCCAGCAGCAACCGGGGGGGAAGCACTGAAGCTTTCTTT
clone_size: NA; v_call: TRBV9; d_call: NA; j_call: TRBJ1-2; cdr3_length: 15; cdr3_aa: CASSESDSRSEGYTF; cdr3_nt: TGTGCCAGCAGCGAGTCGGACAGCCGGTCGGAAGGCTACACCTTC
clone_size: NA; v_call: TRBV4-2; d_call: TRBD2; j_call: TRBJ2-7; cdr3_length: 16; cdr3_aa: CASSQAPGGGSYEQYF; cdr3_nt: TGTGCCAGCAGCCAAGCCCCGGGGGGGGGCTCCTACGAGCAGTACTTC
clone_size: NA; v_call: TRBV6-5; d_call: NA; j_call: TRBJ1-1; cdr3_length: 15; cdr3_aa: CASTQIPTGFTEAFF; cdr3_nt: TGTGCCAGCACCCAAATCCCCACAGGGTTCACTGAAGCTTTCTTT
clone_size: NA; v_call: TRBV7-3; d_call: TRBD1; j_call: TRBJ1-5; cdr3_length: 19; cdr3_aa: CASSTAPGTAPNSNQPQHF; cdr3_nt: TGTGCCAGCAGCACTGCCCCCGGGACAGCACCTAATAGCAATCAGCCCCAGCATTTT
clone_size: NA; v_call: TRBV10-2; d_call: TRBD2; j_call: TRBJ2-3; cdr3_length: 17; cdr3_aa: CASRGLAGGQGTDTQYF; cdr3_nt: TGCGCCAGCAGGGGACTAGCGGGGGGGCAGGGCACAGATACGCAGTATTTT
clone_size: NA; v_call: TRBV5-1; d_call: NA; j_call: TRBJ1-4; cdr3_length: 15; cdr3_aa: CASSWQGTTNEKLFF; cdr3_nt: TGCGCCAGCAGCTGGCAGGGTACGACTAATGAAAAACTGTTTTTT
clone_size: NA; v_call: TRBV2; d_call: TRBD1; j_call: TRBJ2-3; cdr3_length: 16; cdr3_aa: CASSDQRTGGPDTQYF; cdr3_nt: TGTGCCAGCAGTGATCAAAGGACAGGGGGTCCAGATACGCAGTATTTT
clone_size: NA; v_call: TRBV7-9; d_call: TRBD1; j_call: TRBJ1-3; cdr3_length: 17; cdr3_aa: CASSSTPGQELGNTIYF; cdr3_nt: TGTGCCAGCAGCTCTACTCCGGGACAGGAATTAGGAAACACCATATATTTT
clone_size: few; v_call: TRBV13; d_call: TRBD2; j_call: TRBJ2-7; cdr3_length: 17; cdr3_aa: CASSGAQAGVIRYEQYF; cdr3_nt: TGTGCCAGCAGTGGGGCACAAGCGGGAGTTATCCGCTACGAGCAGTACTTC
clone_size: NA; v_call: TRBV5-8; d_call: NA; j_call: TRBJ2-3; cdr3_length: 15; cdr3_aa: CASSFFTGGTDTQYF; cdr3_nt: TGTGCCAGCAGCTTTTTCACGGGGGGCACAGATACGCAGTATTTT